One sample yielded the 9 T cell receptor beta chains listed below, sequenced in a study of blood T cells in healthy people across ages (dated by TCRdb to about 2015). The library was produced with 5' RACE. These reads were obtained on an Illumina HiSeq 2500. The second PCR ran for roughly 7 to 11 cycles and used a J-beta primer mix along with a sample-barcoded 5' primer. TCRdb cleaned the public reads at Q25 with fastp, built clones with MiXCR and kept in-frame beta chains. CDR3 protein sequences are deduplicated, and each keeps its most common genes and DNA. The sample has about 760,000 distinct CDR3 sequences on record, just under 25% of them singletons. The ten biggest clones cover more than 8.5% of the sample. Another study also made use of these data, one on T cells of mothers and their children.

The sample taken for sequencing was blood. The receptor source for this set is a boy aged 10-17 years in good health.

This chain uses TRBV25-1 with TRBJ2-7, with D uncertain. V shed 6 bases and J shed 7 bases, with 16 bases lying between them. Germline-derived CDR1 and CDR2 are MGHDK and SYGVNS. The length of the CDR3 is 13 residues. CDR3 in amino acids: CASRDGSVGEQYF. The CDR3, as DNA: TGTGCCAGCAGGGACGGCAGCGTCGGGGAGCAGTACTTC.

V is TRBV10-3 and J is TRBJ2-1, with D perhaps matching TRBD1 (6 bases). V shed 5 bases and J shed 0 bases, with 8 bases lying between them. CDR3 length: 14 residues. Per germline, CDR1 ENHRY and CDR2 SYGVKD. The CDR3 sequence is CAISQDSSYNEQFF. CDR3 bases: TGTGCCATCAGTCAGGACAGCTCCTACAATGAGCAGTTCTTC.

The rearrangement joins TRBV6-2 or TRBV6-3 to TRBJ2-5; no reliable D call. In germline, CDR1 is MNHEY, CDR2 SVGEGT. There are 16 residues in the CDR3. Deletions cut 4 bases from V and 0 bases from J, with 15 bases between. The CDR3 is CASSSTTLQDQETQYF. CDR3 in DNA: TGTGCCAGCAGTTCCACGACCCTGCAGGACCAAGAGACCCAGTACTTC.

There are a few counts of this clonotype. The genes are TRBV28 and TRBJ2-5; 8 positions agree with TRBD2. TRBJ2-1 matches the DNA end more closely, so the J call is doubtful. The length of the CDR3 is 14 residues. Germline values: CDR1 MDHEN, CDR2 SYDVKM. CDR3 DNA: TGTGCCAGCGCTCAGCCTAGCGGGTTCAATGAGCAGTTCTTC. As protein: CASAQPSGFNEQFF.

This clonotype was detected only a few times. The V gene is TRBV3-1, the J gene TRBJ2-3; TRBD2 matches at 7 bases. V gave up 4 bases and J gave up 0 bases; unmatched junction bases: 7. This CDR3 contains 16 residues. Germline V gene sequence: CDR1 LGHDT, CDR2 YNNKEL (reference sequence). CDR3 amino acids: CASSPGGGTSTDTQYF. The CDR3, as DNA: TGTGCCAGCAGCCCTGGGGGGGGTACTAGCACAGATACGCAGTATTTT.

The rearrangement uses TRBV28 and TRBJ2-3; TRBD2 is a possible D gene (5 bases). The CDR3 loop spans 14 amino acids. The V end was cut by 1 base, the J end by 13 bases, with 18 bases between. CDR1 is MDHEN, CDR2 SYDVKM, per germline. CDR3 DNA: TGTGCCAGCAGTTTATATTCAAGCGGTATATGGGAGTATTTT. Translated: CASSLYSSGIWEYF.

This clonotype was found a few times. The V gene is TRBV3-1, the J gene TRBJ2-4; TRBD2 might be the D (6 bases). The CDR3 has 12 residues. V shed 1 base and J shed 8 bases, with 6 bases lying between them. CDR1 and CDR2 from the germline V gene are LGHDT and YNNKEL (reference sequence). In nucleotides, the CDR3 is TGTGCCAGCAGCCAAGGGGAGGACATTCAGTACTTC. Amino acid sequence: CASSQGEDIQYF.

There are a few counts of this clonotype. The chain couples TRBV7-9 to TRBJ2-1; unclear D gene. Per germline, CDR1 SEHNR and CDR2 FQNEAQ (reference sequence). The CDR3 loop spans 13 amino acids. Between the trimmed V and J ends, which lost 3 bases and 4 bases, there was a span of 7 bases. The CDR3 loop reads CASSFVGYNEQFF. For the CDR3, the DNA is TGTGCCAGCAGCTTTGTGGGGTACAATGAGCAGTTCTTC.

This clonotype was detected a few times. The rearrangement links TRBV4-1 to TRBJ1-5; D may be TRBD1 (6 bases). Per germline, CDR1 MGHRA and CDR2 YSYEKL. The CDR3 consists of 14 residues. V dropped 2 bases and J dropped 5 bases, with 10 bases sitting between them. DNA for the CDR3: TGCGCCAGCAGCCAACTGACAGGTGATCAGCCCCAGCATTTT. Translated, it gives CASSQLTGDQPQHF.